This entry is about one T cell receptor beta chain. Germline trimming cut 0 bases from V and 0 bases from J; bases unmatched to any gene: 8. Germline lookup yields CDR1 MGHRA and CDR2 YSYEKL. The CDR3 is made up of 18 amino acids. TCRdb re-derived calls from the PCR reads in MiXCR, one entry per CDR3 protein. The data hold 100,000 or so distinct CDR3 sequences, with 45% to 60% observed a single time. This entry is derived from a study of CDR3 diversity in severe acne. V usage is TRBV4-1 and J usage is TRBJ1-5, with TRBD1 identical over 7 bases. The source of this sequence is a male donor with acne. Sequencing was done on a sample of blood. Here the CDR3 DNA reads TGCGCCAGCAGCCAAGATCCGGCAGGGGGTTATAGCAATCAGCCCCAGCATTTT. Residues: CASSQDPAGGYSNQPQHF.